This T cell receptor (beta chain) was captured by sequencing in a study of PD-1 blockade in classical Hodgkin lymphoma. Study-level results: Reported baseline diversity: healthy donors highest, relapsed/refractory patients lowest.

Produced via immunoSEQ multiplex PCR; TCRdb's table is partial and in-frame only. The data show some 9,100 clones, about nine tenths seen once. Regarding this clone: The antigen is undetermined.

Time point in this sample: newly diagnosed, previously untreated cHL patient sample. PBMCs, once thawed, yielded CD8+ T cells isolated by magnetic negative selection. Untreated, newly diagnosed classical Hodgkin lymphoma PBMCs were used for comparison. With 2 bases removed from V and 0 bases from J, the gap between germline ends came to 8 bases. This CDR3 is 16 amino acids long. Germline V gene sequence: CDR1 MNHNY, CDR2 SVGAGI (reference sequence). This chain links TRBV6-6 with TRBJ1-6; no clear D gene. The sequencing input was CD8+ T cells from blood. This TCR was recovered from a human donor with classical Hodgkin lymphoma. CDR3 sequence: CASSYGQSSYNSPLHF. The CDR3 nucleotides are TGTGCCAGCAGTTACGGGCAGAGCTCCTATAATTCACCCCTCCACTTT.